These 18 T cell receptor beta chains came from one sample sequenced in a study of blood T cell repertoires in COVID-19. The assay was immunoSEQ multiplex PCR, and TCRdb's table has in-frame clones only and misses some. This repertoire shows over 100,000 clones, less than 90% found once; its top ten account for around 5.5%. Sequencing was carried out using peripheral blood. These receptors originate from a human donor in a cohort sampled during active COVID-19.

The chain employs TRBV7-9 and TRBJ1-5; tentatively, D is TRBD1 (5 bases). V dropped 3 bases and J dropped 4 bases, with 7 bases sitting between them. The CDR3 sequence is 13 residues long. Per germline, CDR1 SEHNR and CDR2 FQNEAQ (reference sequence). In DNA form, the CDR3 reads TGTGCCAGCAGCTTTCAGGGAAATCAGCCCCAGCATTTT. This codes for CASSFQGNQPQHF. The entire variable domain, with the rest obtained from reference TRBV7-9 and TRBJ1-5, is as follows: DTGVSQNPRHKITKRGQNVTFRCDPISEHNRLYWYRQTLGQGPEFLTYFQNEAQLEKSRLLSDRFSAERPKGSFSTLEIQRTEQGDSAMYLCASSFQGNQPQHFGDGTRLSIL.

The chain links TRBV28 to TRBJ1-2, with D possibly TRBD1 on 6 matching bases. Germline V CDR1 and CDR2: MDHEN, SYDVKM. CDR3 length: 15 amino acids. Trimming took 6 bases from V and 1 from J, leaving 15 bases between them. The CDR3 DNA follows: TGTGCCAGCAGAAAACAGGGTAGATTTAACTATGGCTACACCTTC. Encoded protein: CASRKQGRFNYGYTF.

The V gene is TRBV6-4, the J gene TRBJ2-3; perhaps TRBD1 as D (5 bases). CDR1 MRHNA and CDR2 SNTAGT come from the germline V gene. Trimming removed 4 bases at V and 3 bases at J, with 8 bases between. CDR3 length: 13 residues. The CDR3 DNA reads TGTGCCAGCAGTGCGCAGGGAACAGATACGCAGTATTTT. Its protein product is CASSAQGTDTQYF.

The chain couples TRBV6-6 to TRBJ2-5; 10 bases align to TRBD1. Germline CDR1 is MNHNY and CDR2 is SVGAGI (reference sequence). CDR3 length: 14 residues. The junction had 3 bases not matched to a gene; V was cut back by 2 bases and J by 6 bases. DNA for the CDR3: TGTGCCAGCAGTTACCCGGGACAGGGGCAGACCCAGTACTTC. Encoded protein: CASSYPGQGQTQYF.

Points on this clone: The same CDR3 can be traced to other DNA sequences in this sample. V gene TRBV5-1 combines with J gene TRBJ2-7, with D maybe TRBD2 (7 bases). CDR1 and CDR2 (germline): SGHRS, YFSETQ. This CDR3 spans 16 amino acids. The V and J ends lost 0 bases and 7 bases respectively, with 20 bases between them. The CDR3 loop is CASSLEGGRALREQYF. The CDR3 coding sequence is TGCGCCAGCAGCTTGGAGGGGGGGAGGGCGTTACGGGAGCAGTACTTC.

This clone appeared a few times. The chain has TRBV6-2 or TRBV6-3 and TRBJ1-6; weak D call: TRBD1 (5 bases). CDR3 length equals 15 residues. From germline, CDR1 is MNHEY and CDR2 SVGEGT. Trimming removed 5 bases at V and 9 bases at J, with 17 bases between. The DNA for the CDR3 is TGTGCCAGCAGTCACCCTGGGACGGGAGGTTCACCCCTCCACTTT. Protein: CASSHPGTGGSPLHF.

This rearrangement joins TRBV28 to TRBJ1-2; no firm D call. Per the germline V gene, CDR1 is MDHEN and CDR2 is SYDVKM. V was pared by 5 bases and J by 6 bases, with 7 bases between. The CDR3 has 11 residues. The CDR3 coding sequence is TGTGCCAGCAGTCGGACTAATGGCTACACCTTC. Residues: CASSRTNGYTF.

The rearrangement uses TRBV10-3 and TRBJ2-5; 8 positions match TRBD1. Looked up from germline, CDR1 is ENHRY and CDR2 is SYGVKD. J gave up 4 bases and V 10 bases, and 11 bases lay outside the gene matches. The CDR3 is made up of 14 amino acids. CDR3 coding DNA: TGTGCCAGTGGGACAGGTGGTTTGGGAGAGACCCAGTACTTC. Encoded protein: CASGTGGLGETQYF.

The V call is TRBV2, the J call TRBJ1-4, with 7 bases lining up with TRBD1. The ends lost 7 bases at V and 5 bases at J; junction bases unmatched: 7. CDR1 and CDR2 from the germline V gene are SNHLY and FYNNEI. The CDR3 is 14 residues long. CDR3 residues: CASNYRDRNEKLFF. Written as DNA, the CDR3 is TGTGCCAGCAATTACAGGGACAGAAATGAAAAACTGTTTTTT. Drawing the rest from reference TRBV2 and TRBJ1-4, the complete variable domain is EPEVTQTPSHQVTQMGQEVILRCVPISNHLYFYWYRQILGQKVEFLVSFYNNEISEKSEIFDDQFSVERPDGSNFTLKIRSTKLEDSAMYFCASNYRDRNEKLFFGSGTQLSVL.

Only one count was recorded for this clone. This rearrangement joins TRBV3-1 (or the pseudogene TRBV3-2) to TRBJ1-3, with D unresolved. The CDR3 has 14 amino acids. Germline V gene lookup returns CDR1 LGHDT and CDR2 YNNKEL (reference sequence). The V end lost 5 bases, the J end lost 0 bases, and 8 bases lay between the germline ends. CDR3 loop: CASSSGISGNTIYF. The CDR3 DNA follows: TGTGCCAGCAGCTCCGGGATCTCTGGAAACACCATATATTTT.

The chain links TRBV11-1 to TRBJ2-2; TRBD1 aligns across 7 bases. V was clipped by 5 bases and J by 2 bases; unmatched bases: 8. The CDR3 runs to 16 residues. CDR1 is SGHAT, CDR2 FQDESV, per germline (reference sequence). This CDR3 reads CASSPPRGINTGELFF. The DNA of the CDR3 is TGTGCCAGCAGCCCTCCCAGGGGGATTAACACCGGGGAGCTGTTTTTT.

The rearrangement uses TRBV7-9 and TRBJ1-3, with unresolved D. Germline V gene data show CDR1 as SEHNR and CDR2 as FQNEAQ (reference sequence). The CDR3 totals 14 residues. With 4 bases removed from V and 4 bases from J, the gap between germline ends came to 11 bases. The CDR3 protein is CASSSLVVGNTIYF. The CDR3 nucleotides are TGTGCCAGCAGCTCCTTAGTGGTCGGAAACACCATATATTTT.

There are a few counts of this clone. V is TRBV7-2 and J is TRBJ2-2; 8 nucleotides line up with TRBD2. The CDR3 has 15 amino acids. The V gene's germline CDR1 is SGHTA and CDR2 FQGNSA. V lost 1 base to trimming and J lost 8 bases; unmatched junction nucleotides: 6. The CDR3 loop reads CASSLVGASGGELFF. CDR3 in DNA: TGTGCCAGCAGCTTAGTCGGGGCTAGCGGGGGGGAGCTGTTTTTT.

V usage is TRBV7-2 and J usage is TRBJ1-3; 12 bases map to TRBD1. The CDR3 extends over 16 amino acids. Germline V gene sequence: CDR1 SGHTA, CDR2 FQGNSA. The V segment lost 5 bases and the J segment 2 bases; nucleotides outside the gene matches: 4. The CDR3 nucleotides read TGTGCCAGCAGCCGGGACAGGGGGCGAACTGGAAACACCATATATTTT. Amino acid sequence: CASSRDRGRTGNTIYF. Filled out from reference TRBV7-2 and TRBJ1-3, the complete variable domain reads GAGVSQSPSNKVTEKGKDVELRCDPISGHTALYWYRQSLGQGLEFLIYFQGNSAPDKSGLPSDRFSAERTGGSVSTLTIQRTQQEDSAVYLCASSRDRGRTGNTIYFGEGSWLTVV.

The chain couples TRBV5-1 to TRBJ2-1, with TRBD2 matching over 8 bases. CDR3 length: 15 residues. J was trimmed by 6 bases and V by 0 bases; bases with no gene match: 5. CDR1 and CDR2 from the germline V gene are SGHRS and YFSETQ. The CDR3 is CASSLGPGRANEQFF. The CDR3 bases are TGCGCCAGCAGCTTGGGACCCGGGAGGGCCAATGAGCAGTTCTTC.

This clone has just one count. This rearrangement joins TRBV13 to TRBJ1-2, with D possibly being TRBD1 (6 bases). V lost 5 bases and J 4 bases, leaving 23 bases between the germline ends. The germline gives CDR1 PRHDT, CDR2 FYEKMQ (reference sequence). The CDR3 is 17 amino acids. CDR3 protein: CASSPDGGLSFSYGYTF. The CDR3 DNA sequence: TGTGCCAGCAGCCCTGATGGGGGCCTTTCTTTTAGCTATGGCTACACCTTC.

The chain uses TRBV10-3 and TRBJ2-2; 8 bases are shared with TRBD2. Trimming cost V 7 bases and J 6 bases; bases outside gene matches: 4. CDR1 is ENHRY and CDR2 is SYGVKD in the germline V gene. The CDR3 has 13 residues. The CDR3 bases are TGTGCCATCACCCGAGCGGGGGCCGGGGAGCTGTTTTTT. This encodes CAITRAGAGELFF.

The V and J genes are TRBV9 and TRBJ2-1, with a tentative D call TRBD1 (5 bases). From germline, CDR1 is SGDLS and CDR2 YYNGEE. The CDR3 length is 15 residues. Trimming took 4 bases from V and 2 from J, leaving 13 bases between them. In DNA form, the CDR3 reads TGTGCCAGCAGCCCCCTGGGGCAGGCCTACAATGAGCAGTTCTTC. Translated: CASSPLGQAYNEQFF.